This T cell receptor (beta chain) came from a study of blood T cell repertoires in COVID-19. Whole-study context: The United States, Italy and Spain supplied acute and convalescent COVID-19 samples. Sources were T cells, B-cell-depleted T cells, or PBMCs; the material itself was cDNA or gDNA.

The V gene's germline CDR1 is SGHTA and CDR2 FQGNSA. Trimming cost V 1 base and J 4 bases; bases outside gene matches: 6. The CDR3 is made up of 15 amino acids. The repertoire was sequenced with immunoSEQ multiplex PCR; TCRdb's copy has only in-frame clones and lacks some. The repertoire holds about 80,000 clones, with roughly 80% as singletons. Sequenced input: peripheral blood. This sequence joins TRBV7-2 and TRBJ1-2; the match to TRBD1 covers 7 bases. This receptor was obtained from a woman aged 70-85 years with acute or convalescent COVID-19. CDR3 in DNA: TGTGCCAGCAGCTTAGGGCCAGGGGGAACCTATGGCTACACCTTC. It is translated as CASSLGPGGTYGYTF.